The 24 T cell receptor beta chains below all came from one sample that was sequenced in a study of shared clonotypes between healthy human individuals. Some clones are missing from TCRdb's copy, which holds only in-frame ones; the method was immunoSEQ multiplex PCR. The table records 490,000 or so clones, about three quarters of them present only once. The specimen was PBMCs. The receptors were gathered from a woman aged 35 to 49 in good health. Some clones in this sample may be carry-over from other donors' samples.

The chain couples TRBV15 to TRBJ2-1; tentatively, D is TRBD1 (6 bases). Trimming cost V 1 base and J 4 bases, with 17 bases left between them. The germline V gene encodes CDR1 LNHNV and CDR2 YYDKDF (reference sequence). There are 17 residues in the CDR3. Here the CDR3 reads CATSRGRQAGGYNEQFF. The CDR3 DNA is TGTGCCACCAGCAGAGGGCGACAGGCTGGGGGATACAATGAGCAGTTCTTC.

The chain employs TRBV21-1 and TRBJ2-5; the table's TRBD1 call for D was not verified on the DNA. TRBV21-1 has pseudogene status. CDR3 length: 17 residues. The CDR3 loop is CASSKVLRTGEVETQYF. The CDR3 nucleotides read TGTGCCAGCAGCAAAGTATTGCGGACAGGGGAGGTGGAGACCCAGTACTTC.

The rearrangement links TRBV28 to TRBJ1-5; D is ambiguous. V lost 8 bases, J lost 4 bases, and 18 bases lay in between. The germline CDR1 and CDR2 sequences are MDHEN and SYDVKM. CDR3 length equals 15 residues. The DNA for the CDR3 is TGTGCCAGCCACGACCCACAAGAAGTTAATCAGCCCCAGCATTTT. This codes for CASHDPQEVNQPQHF.

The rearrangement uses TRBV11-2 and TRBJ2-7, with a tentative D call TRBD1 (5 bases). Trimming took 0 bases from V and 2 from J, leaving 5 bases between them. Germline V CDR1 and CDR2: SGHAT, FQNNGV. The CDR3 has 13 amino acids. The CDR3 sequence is CASSLDRAYEQYF. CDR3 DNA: TGTGCCAGCAGCTTAGACAGGGCCTACGAGCAGTACTTC.

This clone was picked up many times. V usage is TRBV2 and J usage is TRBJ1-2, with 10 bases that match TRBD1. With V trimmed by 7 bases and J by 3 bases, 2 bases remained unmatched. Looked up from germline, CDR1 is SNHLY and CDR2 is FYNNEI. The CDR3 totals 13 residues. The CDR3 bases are TGTGCCAGCATGGGGACAGGGGACTATGGCTACACCTTC. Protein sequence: CASMGTGDYGYTF. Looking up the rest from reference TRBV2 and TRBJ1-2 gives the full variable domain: EPEVTQTPSHQVTQMGQEVILRCVPISNHLYFYWYRQILGQKVEFLVSFYNNEISEKSEIFDDQFSVERPDGSNFTLKIRSTKLEDSAMYFCASMGTGDYGYTFGSGTRLTVV.

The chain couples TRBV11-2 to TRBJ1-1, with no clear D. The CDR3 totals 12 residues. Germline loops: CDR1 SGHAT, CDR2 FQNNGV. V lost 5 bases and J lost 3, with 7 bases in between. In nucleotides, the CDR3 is TGTGCCAGCAGCCAAATGCACACTGAAGCTTTCTTT. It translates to CASSQMHTEAFF.

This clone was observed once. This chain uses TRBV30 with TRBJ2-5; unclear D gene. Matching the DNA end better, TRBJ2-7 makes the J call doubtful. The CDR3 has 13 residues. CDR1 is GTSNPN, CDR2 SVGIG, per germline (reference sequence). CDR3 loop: CAWSYGNSYEQYF. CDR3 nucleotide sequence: TGTGCCTGGAGTTACGGTAACTCCTACGAGCAGTACTTC.

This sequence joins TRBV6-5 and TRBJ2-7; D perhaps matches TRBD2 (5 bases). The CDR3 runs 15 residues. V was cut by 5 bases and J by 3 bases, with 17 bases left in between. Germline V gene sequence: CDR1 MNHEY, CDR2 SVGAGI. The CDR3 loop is CASSTGVNTVYEQYF. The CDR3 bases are TGTGCCAGCAGTACCGGGGTCAATACAGTCTACGAGCAGTACTTC.

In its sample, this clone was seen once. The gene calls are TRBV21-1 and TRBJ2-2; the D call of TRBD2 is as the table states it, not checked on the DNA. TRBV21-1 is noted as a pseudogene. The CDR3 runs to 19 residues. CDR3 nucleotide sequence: TGTGCCAGCAGCAAATGTTCCCCGGGGTGCGGGAGTAAGACCGGGGAGCTGTTTTTT. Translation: CASSKCSPGCGSKTGELFF.

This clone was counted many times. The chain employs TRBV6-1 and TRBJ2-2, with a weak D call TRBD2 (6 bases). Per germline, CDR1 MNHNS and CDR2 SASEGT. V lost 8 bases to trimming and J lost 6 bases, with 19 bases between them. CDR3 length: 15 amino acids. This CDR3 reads CASAGGQGGPGELFF. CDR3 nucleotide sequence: TGTGCCAGCGCCGGAGGGCAGGGAGGTCCCGGGGAGCTGTTTTTT.

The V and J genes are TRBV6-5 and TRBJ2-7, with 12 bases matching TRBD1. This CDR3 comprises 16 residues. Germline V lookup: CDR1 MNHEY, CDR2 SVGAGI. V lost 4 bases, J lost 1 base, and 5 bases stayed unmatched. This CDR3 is CASSSGTGGFSYEQYF. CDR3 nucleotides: TGTGCCAGCAGTTCCGGGACAGGGGGCTTTTCCTACGAGCAGTACTTC.

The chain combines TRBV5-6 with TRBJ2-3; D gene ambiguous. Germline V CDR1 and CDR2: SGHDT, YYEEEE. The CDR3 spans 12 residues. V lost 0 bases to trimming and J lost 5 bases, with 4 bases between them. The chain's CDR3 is CASSLAGDTQYF. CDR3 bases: TGTGCCAGCAGCTTGGCTGGAGATACGCAGTATTTT.

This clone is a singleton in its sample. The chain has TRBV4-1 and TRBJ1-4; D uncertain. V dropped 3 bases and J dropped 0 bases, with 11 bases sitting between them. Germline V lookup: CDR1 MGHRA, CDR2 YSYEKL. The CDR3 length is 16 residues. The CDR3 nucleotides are TGCGCCAGCAGCCATCCCCTTATAACAACTAATGAAAAACTGTTTTTT. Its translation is CASSHPLITTNEKLFF.

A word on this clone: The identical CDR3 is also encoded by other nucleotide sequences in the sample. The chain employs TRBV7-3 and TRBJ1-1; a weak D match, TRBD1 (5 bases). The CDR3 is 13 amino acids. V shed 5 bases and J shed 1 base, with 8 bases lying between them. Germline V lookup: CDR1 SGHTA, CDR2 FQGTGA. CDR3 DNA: TGTGCCAGCAGCCGCGACAGGAACACTGAAGCTTTCTTT. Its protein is CASSRDRNTEAFF. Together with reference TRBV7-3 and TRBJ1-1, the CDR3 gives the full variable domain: GAGVSQTPSNKVTEKGKYVELRCDPISGHTALYWYRQSLGQGPEFLIYFQGTGAADDSGLPNDRFFAVRPEGSVSTLKIQRTERGDSAVYLCASSRDRNTEAFFGQGTRLTVV.

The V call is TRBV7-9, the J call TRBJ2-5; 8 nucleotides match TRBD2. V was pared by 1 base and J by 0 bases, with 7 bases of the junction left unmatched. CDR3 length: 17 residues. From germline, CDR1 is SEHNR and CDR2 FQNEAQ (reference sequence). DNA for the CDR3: TGTGCCAGCAGCTTAGAAGCGTCGGGAGGGTACCAAGAGACCCAGTACTTC. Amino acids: CASSLEASGGYQETQYF.

The CDR3 sequence: CATSQDRGREQYF. The CDR3 DNA reads as TGTGCCACCAGTCAGGACAGGGGGCGCGAGCAGTACTTC. V and J are TRBV15 and TRBJ2-7, with 11 bases aligning to TRBD1. In germline, CDR1 is LNHNV, CDR2 YYDKDF (reference sequence). CDR3 length: 13 residues. Trimming cost V 6 bases and J 6 bases; bases outside gene matches: 4.

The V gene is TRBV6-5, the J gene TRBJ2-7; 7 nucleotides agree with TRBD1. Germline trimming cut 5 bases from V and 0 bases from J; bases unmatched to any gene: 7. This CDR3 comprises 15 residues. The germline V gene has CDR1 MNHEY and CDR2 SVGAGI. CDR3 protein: CASSRQGVSSYEQYF. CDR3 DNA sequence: TGTGCCAGCAGTCGACAGGGCGTCAGCTCCTACGAGCAGTACTTC.

CDR3 loop: CASSLAPTGISNQPQHF. Here the CDR3 DNA reads TGTGCCAGCAGCTTAGCGCCAACAGGGATTAGCAATCAGCCCCAGCATTTT. The J gene is TRBJ1-5, the V gene TRBV7-8, with a possible D match to TRBD1 (6 bases). Looked up from germline, CDR1 is SGHVS and CDR2 is FQNEAQ. This CDR3 is built from 17 residues. V was pared by 0 bases and J by 0 bases, with 12 bases between.

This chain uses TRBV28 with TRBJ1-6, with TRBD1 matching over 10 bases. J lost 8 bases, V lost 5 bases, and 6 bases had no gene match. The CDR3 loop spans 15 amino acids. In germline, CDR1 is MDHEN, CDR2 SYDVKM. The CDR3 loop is CASSPRTGGYSPLHF. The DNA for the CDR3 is TGTGCCAGCAGTCCCCGGACAGGGGGGTATTCACCCCTCCACTTT.

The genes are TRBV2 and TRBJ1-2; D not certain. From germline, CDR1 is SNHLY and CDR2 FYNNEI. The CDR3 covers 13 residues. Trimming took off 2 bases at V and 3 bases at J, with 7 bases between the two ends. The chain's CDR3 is CASSEIGHYGYTF. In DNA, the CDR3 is TGTGCCAGCAGTGAAATCGGGCACTATGGCTACACCTTC.

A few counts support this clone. Written as DNA, the CDR3 is TGCGCCAGCAGCCAATTGGGACTAGCGGGAGGGGGAGAGACCCAGTACTTC. Translating it yields CASSQLGLAGGGETQYF. J is TRBJ2-5 and V is TRBV4-1, with 16 positions matching TRBD2. Trimming at V came to 2 bases and at J to 4 bases, leaving 4 bases not matched to a gene. CDR3 size: 17 residues. Germline V gene data show CDR1 as MGHRA and CDR2 as YSYEKL.

Here the CDR3 DNA reads TGTGCCAGCCCCTTGATCACCTTC. This codes for CASPLITF. This chain links TRBV2 with TRBJ1-2, with D uncertain. Per germline, CDR1 SNHLY and CDR2 FYNNEI. Between the trimmed V and J ends, which lost 8 bases and 13 bases, there was a span of 8 bases. The CDR3 has 8 amino acids.

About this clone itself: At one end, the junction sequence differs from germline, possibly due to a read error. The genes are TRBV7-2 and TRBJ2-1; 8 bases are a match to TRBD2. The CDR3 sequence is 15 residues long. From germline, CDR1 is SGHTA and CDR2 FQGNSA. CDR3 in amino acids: CASSLSGGSYSEQFF. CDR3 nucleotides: TGTGCCAGCAGCTTGAGCGGGGGCTCCTACAGTGAGCAGTTCTTC.

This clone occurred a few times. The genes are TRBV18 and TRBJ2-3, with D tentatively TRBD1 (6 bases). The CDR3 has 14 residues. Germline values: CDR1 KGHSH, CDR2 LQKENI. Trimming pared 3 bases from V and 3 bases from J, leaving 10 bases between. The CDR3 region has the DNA TGTGCCAGCTCACCGAGCCAGGGGACAGATACGCAGTATTTT. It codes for CASSPSQGTDTQYF.